This paragraph reports one TCR beta chain. This sample was included in a study of blood T cell repertoires in COVID-19. Study context: Acute and convalescent COVID-19 specimens originated in the United States, Italy and Spain. From T cells, B-cell-depleted T cells, or PBMCs came the material, which was cDNA or gDNA.

Per the original methods: Reference gene primer amplification in the assay estimated nucleated cell counts. Libraries were prepared by immunoSEQ multiplex PCR; TCRdb keeps only in-frame clonotypes and omits some of them. V and J calls and clone size follow that table, whereas D and trimming were derived from the DNA. The sample includes some 230,000 clones, 70% to 90% of them seen just once. The junction had 7 bases not matched to a gene; V was cut back by 4 bases and J by 4 bases. This CDR3 contains 14 residues. The V gene's germline CDR1 is SGHAT and CDR2 FQNNGV. The sequence was obtained from a man aged 35 to 55 with acute or convalescent COVID-19. The rearrangement uses TRBV11-2 and TRBJ2-7, with 7 bases lining up with TRBD1. The specimen was peripheral blood. The CDR3 loop is CASSSNRGGYEQYF. As DNA, the CDR3 is TGTGCCAGCAGCTCGAACAGGGGCGGGTACGAGCAGTACTTC. Full variable domain (remainder filled in from reference TRBV11-2 and TRBJ2-7): EAGVAQSPRYKIIEKRQSVAFWCNPISGHATLYWYQQILGQGPKLLIQFQNNGVVDDSQLPKDRFSAERLKGVDSTLKIQPAKLEDSAVYLCASSSNRGGYEQYFGPGTRLTVT.